Listed here are 26 T cell receptor beta chains from one sample, sequenced in a study of blood T cell repertoires in COVID-19. Using immunoSEQ multiplex PCR, the repertoire was profiled, and TCRdb retains in-frame clones only, with some absent. The table records some 130,000 clones, less than 90% of them present only once. Sequencing input: peripheral blood. These receptors all stem from a man aged 55-75 years with acute or convalescent COVID-19.

This clone was found a few times. V is TRBV5-1 and J is TRBJ2-3, with TRBD2 matching over 16 bases. CDR1 is SGHRS, CDR2 YFSETQ, per germline. This CDR3 contains 18 residues. V shed 4 bases and J 8 bases; nucleotides not matched to a gene: 13. The chain's CDR3 is CASSLGLAGGPRSGTQYF. The DNA for the CDR3 is TGCGCCAGCAGCCTGGGACTAGCGGGAGGGCCGAGGAGCGGTACGCAGTATTTT.

The gene calls are TRBV27 and TRBJ2-3; TRBD2 is a possible D gene (6 bases). Germline V gives CDR1 MNHEY, CDR2 SMNVEV (reference sequence). The length of the CDR3 is 15 residues. V shed 8 bases and J shed 2 bases, with 17 bases lying between them. The chain's CDR3 is CASSLLAPYTDTQYF. The DNA of the CDR3 is TGTGCCAGCTCCCTCCTAGCGCCTTACACAGATACGCAGTATTTT.

This chain connects TRBV25-1 to TRBJ2-7, with 8 bases aligning to TRBD2. Germline V lookup: CDR1 MGHDK, CDR2 SYGVNS. Unmatched junction bases numbered 4, after V lost 2 bases and J lost 1 base. CDR3 size: 15 residues. CDR3 sequence (DNA): TGTGCCAGCAGTGAAGGGACGGGGGGGTCCTACGAGCAGTACTTC. Its translation is CASSEGTGGSYEQYF.

The chain joins TRBV5-1 to TRBJ2-1; TRBD2 matches at 13 bases. Trimming at V came to 4 bases and at J to 6 bases, leaving 4 bases not matched to a gene. Germline-derived CDR1 and CDR2 are SGHRS and YFSETQ. This CDR3 is built from 15 residues. CDR3 coding DNA: TGCGCCAGCAGCCCCACTAGCGGGGGGGCCAATGAGCAGTTCTTC. Residues: CASSPTSGGANEQFF. The full variable domain, completed using reference TRBV5-1 and TRBJ2-1, is KAGVTQTPRYLIKTRGQQVTLSCSPISGHRSVSWYQQTPGQGLQFLFEYFSETQRNKGNFPGRFSGRQFSNSRSEMNVSTLELGDSALYLCASSPTSGGANEQFFGPGTRLTVL.

The chain combines TRBV5-1 with TRBJ1-1; 7 bases match TRBD1. Trimming cost V 0 bases and J 6 bases; bases outside gene matches: 5. Germline CDR1 reads SGHRS; CDR2 reads YFSETQ. The CDR3 has 14 amino acids. Here the CDR3 DNA reads TGCGCCAGCAGCTTGGACAGGGGAATCGCTGAAGCTTTCTTT. It translates to CASSLDRGIAEAFF.

This clone was counted a single time. This chain uses TRBV7-9 with TRBJ2-1, with no clear D. The CDR3 sequence is 12 residues long. The V gene's germline CDR1 is SEHNR and CDR2 FQNEAQ (reference sequence). Trimming cost V 5 bases and J 10 bases, with 12 bases left between them. CDR3 nucleotides: TGTGCCAGCAGCCCCATAGGCGGCGAGCAGTTCTTC. Translation gives CASSPIGGEQFF.

The chain employs TRBV3-1 (or the pseudogene TRBV3-2) and TRBJ1-2, with D hard to call. From germline, CDR1 is LGHDT and CDR2 YNNKEL (reference sequence). The CDR3 extends over 17 amino acids. V was pared by 4 bases and J by 1 base, with 19 bases between. CDR3: CASSLSLGGLGNYGYTF. CDR3 nucleotides: TGTGCCAGCAGCCTAAGCCTAGGCGGGCTGGGTAACTATGGCTACACCTTC.

This CDR3 reads CASSLGRGTYQTQYF. The CDR3 region has the DNA TGTGCCAGCAGCTTAGGACGGGGGACCTATCAGACCCAGTACTTC. J is TRBJ2-5 and V is TRBV11-3, with D possibly being TRBD2 (6 bases). Germline CDR1 SGHNT, CDR2 YENEEA. This CDR3 has 15 residues. Trimming removed 1 base from V and 6 bases from J, with 15 bases in between. The full variable domain, with the rest looked up from reference TRBV11-3 and TRBJ2-5, is EAGVVQSPRYKIIEKKQPVAFWCNPISGHNTLYWYLQNLGQGPELLIRYENEEAVDDSQLPKDRFSAERLKGVDSTLKIQPAELGDSAVYLCASSLGRGTYQTQYFGPGTRLLVL.

V is TRBV25-1 and J is TRBJ1-2; no firm D call. V was pared by 2 bases and J by 7 bases, with 11 bases between. In germline, CDR1 is MGHDK, CDR2 SYGVNS. The CDR3 is made up of 13 amino acids. CDR3 sequence reads: CASSEGAGGGYTF. The DNA of the CDR3 is TGTGCCAGCAGTGAAGGAGCCGGCGGTGGCTACACCTTC.

The table lists this clone with a count of one. The V call is TRBV7-2, the J call TRBJ1-4; tentative D call: TRBD1 (6 bases). The germline CDR1 and CDR2 sequences are SGHTA and FQGNSA. The V and J ends lost 5 bases and 4 bases respectively, with 11 bases between them. This CDR3 is 14 amino acids long. The CDR3 nucleotides are TGTGCCAGCAGCCCGGACAGATATAATGAAAAACTGTTTTTT. Its translation: CASSPDRYNEKLFF.

This rearrangement joins TRBV21-1 to TRBJ2-1; the table's D call of TRBD2 was not tested on the DNA. TRBV21-1 is marked as a pseudogene. The CDR3 has 16 amino acids. CDR3 sequence reads: CASSILDFIPHNEQFF. CDR3 coding DNA: TGTGCCAGCAGCATCCTCGACTTCATCCCGCATAATGAGCAGTTCTTC.

CDR3 nucleotide sequence: TGTGCCAGCAGTTTTTCGGGACAGGTCAAGTTCTTC. Amino acids: CASSFSGQVKFF. V and J are TRBV12-3 or TRBV12-4 and TRBJ2-1, with TRBD1 matching 8 bases. Trimming cost V 3 bases and J 14 bases; bases outside gene matches: 6. The CDR3 length is 12 residues.

This clone was seen once. The chain joins TRBV10-2 to TRBJ1-5, with D perhaps TRBD1 (6 bases). Germline V gene data show CDR1 as WSHSY and CDR2 as SAAADI. The CDR3 has 14 amino acids. Trimming took off 4 bases at V and 7 bases at J, with 14 bases between the two ends. CDR3 sequence (DNA): TGCGCCAGCAGTGTCGACAGGAAAGGGCAGCCCCAGCATTTT. Residues: CASSVDRKGQPQHF.

The DNA of the CDR3 is TGCGCCAGCAGAACAGGGAGCGCCGGGGAGCTGTTTTTT. Its translation: CASRTGSAGELFF. The genes are TRBV10-1 and TRBJ2-2; D is possibly TRBD1 (6 bases). Germline V gene sequence: CDR1 WNHNN, CDR2 SYGVQD (reference sequence). V shed 6 bases and J shed 6 bases, with 11 bases lying between them. The CDR3 is made up of 13 amino acids.

CDR3 residues: CASSLGGGQQETQYF. In DNA form, the CDR3 reads TGCGCCAGCAGCTTGGGAGGGGGACAGCAAGAGACCCAGTACTTC. The chain links TRBV5-1 to TRBJ2-5; 7 bases are a match to TRBD1. Per germline, CDR1 SGHRS and CDR2 YFSETQ. The ends lost 0 bases at V and 2 bases at J; junction bases unmatched: 4. The CDR3 covers 15 residues. Based on the CDR3 plus reference TRBV5-1 and TRBJ2-5, the full variable domain is KAGVTQTPRYLIKTRGQQVTLSCSPISGHRSVSWYQQTPGQGLQFLFEYFSETQRNKGNFPGRFSGRQFSNSRSEMNVSTLELGDSALYLCASSLGGGQQETQYFGPGTRLLVL.

The V and J genes are TRBV12-3 or TRBV12-4 and TRBJ1-5; the D gene is possibly TRBD1 (6 bases). CDR3 size: 13 residues. V was clipped by 5 bases and J by 11 bases, with 16 bases between them. The DNA of the CDR3 is TGTGCCAGCAGTCCAAGGGGGAGGGTGGCCCAGCATTTT. Amino acid sequence: CASSPRGRVAQHF.

The chain recombines TRBV15 with TRBJ2-1; 8 bases match TRBD2. CDR3 length equals 13 residues. Germline V lookup: CDR1 LNHNV, CDR2 YYDKDF (reference sequence). The ends lost 8 bases at V and 6 bases at J; junction bases unmatched: 6. The CDR3 DNA sequence: TGTGCCACCCTCGACGGGGGGGTCAATGAGCAGTTCTTC. Translated: CATLDGGVNEQFF.

The rearrangement uses TRBV5-6 and TRBJ1-5; 7 bases are shared with TRBD1. V was pared by 1 base and J by 4 bases, with 5 bases of the junction left unmatched. Germline CDR1 and CDR2: SGHDT and YYEEEE. The CDR3 has 15 amino acids. The CDR3 DNA is TGTGCCAGCAGCTTGCAACAGGGGAAGAATCAGCCCCAGCATTTT. Translated: CASSLQQGKNQPQHF. Variable domain in full (rest from reference TRBV5-6 and TRBJ1-5): DAGVTQSPTHLIKTRGQQVTLRCSPKSGHDTVSWYQQALGQGPQFIFQYYEEEERQRGNFPDRFSGHQFPNYSSELNVNALLLGDSALYLCASSLQQGKNQPQHFGDGTRLSIL.

The J gene is TRBJ2-4, the V gene TRBV5-1, with a tentative D call TRBD2 (6 bases). This CDR3 is built from 21 residues. Trimming shortened V by 4 bases and J by 1 base, and 30 bases separated the two germline ends. Germline CDR1 is SGHRS and CDR2 is YFSETQ. The CDR3 loop reads CASSIEPTDPTPRGAKNIQYF. The DNA of the CDR3 is TGCGCCAGCAGCATAGAACCGACGGACCCCACACCCCGGGGGGCCAAAAACATTCAGTACTTC. Variable domain in full (rest from reference TRBV5-1 and TRBJ2-4): KAGVTQTPRYLIKTRGQQVTLSCSPISGHRSVSWYQQTPGQGLQFLFEYFSETQRNKGNFPGRFSGRQFSNSRSEMNVSTLELGDSALYLCASSIEPTDPTPRGAKNIQYFGAGTRLSVL.

The chain recombines TRBV5-1 with TRBJ1-6; 7 bases map to TRBD1. The V gene's germline CDR1 is SGHRS and CDR2 YFSETQ. The J segment lost 9 bases and the V segment lost 2 bases, leaving 8 bases of the junction unmatched. The CDR3 contains 15 residues. The CDR3 reads CASSFVGQESSPLHF. In DNA, the CDR3 is TGCGCCAGCAGCTTCGTAGGACAGGAGTCTTCACCCCTCCACTTT.

This chain links TRBV5-4 with TRBJ2-5, with 8 bases aligning to TRBD2. CDR3 length: 14 residues. V was pared by 1 base and J by 3 bases, with 2 bases of the junction left unmatched. The V gene's germline CDR1 is SGHNT and CDR2 YYREEE (reference sequence). The CDR3 sequence is CASSLQRGKETQYF. CDR3 nucleotides: TGTGCCAGCAGCTTGCAGCGGGGGAAAGAGACCCAGTACTTC.

The chain couples TRBV18 to TRBJ2-1, with 15 bases lining up with TRBD2. There are 18 residues in the CDR3. Germline CDR1 is KGHSH and CDR2 is LQKENI. Trimming removed 0 bases from V and 0 bases from J; junction bases left unmatched: 0. This chain's CDR3 is CASSPPGLAGGSYNEQFF. The DNA for the CDR3 is TGTGCCAGCTCACCACCGGGACTAGCGGGAGGCTCCTACAATGAGCAGTTCTTC.

The rearrangement joins TRBV5-5 to TRBJ1-1; no firm D call. CDR3 length: 13 residues. CDR1 is SGHKS, CDR2 YYEKEE, per germline (reference sequence). The V and J ends lost 5 bases and 2 bases respectively, with 10 bases between them. The CDR3 DNA reads TGTGCCAGCAGATCCGGGAGAAACACTGAAGCTTTCTTT. It yields the protein CASRSGRNTEAFF.

The chain recombines TRBV27 with TRBJ2-7; TRBD2 aligns across 14 bases. Germline V gene data show CDR1 as MNHEY and CDR2 as SMNVEV (reference sequence). J gave up 3 bases and V 5 bases, and 6 bases lay outside the gene matches. The length of the CDR3 is 16 residues. The CDR3 protein is CASSLTGLAGVYEQYF. In DNA, the CDR3 is TGTGCCAGCAGTCTGACGGGACTAGCGGGGGTCTACGAGCAGTACTTC.

This clone showed up just once. The chain recombines TRBV19 with TRBJ1-2; weak D call: TRBD1 (6 bases). Germline V gene data show CDR1 as LNHDA and CDR2 as SQIVND (reference sequence). The CDR3 has 15 amino acids. Trimming removed 5 bases from V and 5 bases from J, with 18 bases in between. CDR3 amino acids: CASSPTTGTNYGYTF. The CDR3 nucleotides are TGTGCCAGTAGTCCAACCACCGGGACAAATTATGGCTACACCTTC.

This clone has just a few counts. This rearrangement joins TRBV5-1 to TRBJ1-5, with 9 positions matching TRBD1. This CDR3 is 17 amino acids long. Trimming cost V 4 bases and J 2 bases; bases outside gene matches: 10. The germline V gene has CDR1 SGHRS and CDR2 YFSETQ. CDR3 residues: CASSPLPGQGRNQPQHF. The CDR3 nucleotides are TGCGCCAGCAGCCCCTTACCCGGACAGGGGCGCAATCAGCCCCAGCATTTT.